These T cell receptor beta chains were read from a single sample in a study of blood T cell repertoires in COVID-19. Generated by immunoSEQ multiplex PCR, the TCRdb table keeps only in-frame clones and is missing some. The sample records about 350,000 clones, approximately 89% being singletons. Sequences were obtained from peripheral blood. These receptors were taken from a woman aged 60-75 years with COVID-19, enrolled during active disease. Both conserved end residues are part of each CDR3. The D gene is left open where the match is weak. A row's size may be missing; if present it is once, few, many or a size class.

J	size	D	V	DNA	CDR3
TRBJ2-7	.	TRBD2	TRBV5-4	TGTGCCAGCAGCTTGGCCGGGGGGGATCTGAAGGAGCAGTACTTC	CASSLAGGDLKEQYF
TRBJ1-4	.	TRBD1	TRBV3-1/TRBV3-2	TGTGCCAGCAGCCAAGAAAGGAGGGGGCGAGAAAAACTGTTTTTT	CASSQERRGREKLFF
TRBJ1-1	.	.	TRBV28	TGTGCCAGCGGAGGCTGGATGAACACTGAAGCTTTCTTT	CASGGWMNTEAFF
TRBJ1-2	.	.	TRBV19	TGTGCCAGTGGAACAGGAGCCGAAATCTGGGCTGGCTACACCTTC	CASGTGAEIWAGYTF
TRBJ2-1	.	TRBD2	TRBV2	TGTGCCAGCAGGGCGGTCGGGGGGGCCTCTAATGAGCAGTTCTTC	CASRAVGGASNEQFF
TRBJ1-1	.	TRBD1	TRBV7-9	TGTGCCAGCAGCGGGGGACAGCAGAACACTGAAGCTTTCTTT	CASSGGQQNTEAFF
TRBJ1-1	.	.	TRBV19	TGTGCCAGTAGTATAGACTGGGGTGGGGCAATCACTGAAGCTTTCTTT	CASSIDWGGAITEAFF
TRBJ1-2	few	.	TRBV2	TGTGCCAGCAGTGAAGCGCTTGTCAGTATCTACACCTTC	CASSEALVSIYTF
TRBJ2-2	once	TRBD1	TRBV3-1/TRBV3-2	TGTGCCAGCAGACTGACAGGGGCGAACACCGGGGAGCTGTTTTTT	CASRLTGANTGELFF
TRBJ1-5	once	.	TRBV6-4	TGTGCCAGCAGTACAAATAGCAATCAGCCCCAGCATTTT	CASSTNSNQPQHF
TRBJ1-1	.	TRBD1	TRBV19	TGTGCCAGTAGTAGTAAAGTGACAGGGTCCACTGAAGCTTTCTTT	CASSSKVTGSTEAFF
TRBJ2-7	.	TRBD1	TRBV27	TGTGCCAGCAGTTACAGGGGGCACTACGAGCAGTACTTC	CASSYRGHYEQYF
TRBJ1-2	once	.	TRBV7-9	TGTGCCAGCAGCTTCATGCTCGGGCGGGATGGCTACACCTTC	CASSFMLGRDGYTF
TRBJ1-5	few	.	TRBV6-1	TGTGCCAGCAGTGAAGCAGCGGGAAATAGCAATCAGCCCCAGCATTTT	CASSEAAGNSNQPQHF
TRBJ2-6	.	.	TRBV5-1	TGCGCCAGCAGTCCTGGGCACAGCTCTGGGGCCAACGTCCTGACTTTC	CASSPGHSSGANVLTF
TRBJ1-2	.	.	TRBV9	TGTGCCAGCAGCGATACAGCTAACTATGGCTACACCTTC	CASSDTANYGYTF
TRBJ2-2	.	TRBD1	TRBV19	TGTGCCAGTAGCGGACAGGGGGTCACCGGGGAGCTGTTTTTT	CASSGQGVTGELFF
TRBJ2-7	once	.	TRBV12-3/TRBV12-4	TGTGCCAGCAGTATTACTTACGAGCAGTACTTC	CASSITYEQYF
TRBJ1-5	few	TRBD1	TRBV6-4	TGTGCCAGCAGTCCGACAGGGAATAGCAATCAGCCCCAGCATTTT	CASSPTGNSNQPQHF
TRBJ2-2	.	TRBD1	TRBV5-1	TGCGCCAGCAGCGTCTCAGGGGGCTCAAACACCGGGGAGCTGTTTTTT	CASSVSGGSNTGELFF
TRBJ1-4	.	TRBD1	TRBV9	TGTGCCAGCAGCGCATACAGGGGCGCCAATGAAAAACTGTTTTTT	CASSAYRGANEKLFF
TRBJ2-1	.	TRBD2	TRBV7-3	TGTGCCAGCAGCTTCCCAGGCGGGGGGGCCGGTGAGCAGTTCTTC	CASSFPGGGAGEQFF
TRBJ2-2	.	.	TRBV2	TGTGCCAGCAGCCTCCCCTATACTACCGGGGAGCTGTTTTTT	CASSLPYTTGELFF
TRBJ1-6	.	.	TRBV19	TGTGCCAGTAGTCAGACAGCTAACTATAATTCACCCCTCCACTTT	CASSQTANYNSPLHF